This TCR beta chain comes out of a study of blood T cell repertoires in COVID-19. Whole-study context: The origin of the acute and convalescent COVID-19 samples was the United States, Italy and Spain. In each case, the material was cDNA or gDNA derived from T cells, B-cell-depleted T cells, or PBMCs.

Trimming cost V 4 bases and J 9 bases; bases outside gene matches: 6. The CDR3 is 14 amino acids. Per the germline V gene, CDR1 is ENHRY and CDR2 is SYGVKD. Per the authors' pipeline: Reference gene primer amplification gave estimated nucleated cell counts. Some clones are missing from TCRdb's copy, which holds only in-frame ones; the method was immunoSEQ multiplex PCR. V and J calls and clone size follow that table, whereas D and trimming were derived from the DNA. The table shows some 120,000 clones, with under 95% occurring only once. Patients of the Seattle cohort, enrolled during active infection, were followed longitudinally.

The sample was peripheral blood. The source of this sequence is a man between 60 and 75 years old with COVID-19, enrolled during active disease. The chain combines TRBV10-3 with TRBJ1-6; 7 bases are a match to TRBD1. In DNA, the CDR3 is TGTGCCATCAGTGTTGGACAGGAAGGTTCACCCCTCCACTTT. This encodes CAISVGQEGSPLHF.